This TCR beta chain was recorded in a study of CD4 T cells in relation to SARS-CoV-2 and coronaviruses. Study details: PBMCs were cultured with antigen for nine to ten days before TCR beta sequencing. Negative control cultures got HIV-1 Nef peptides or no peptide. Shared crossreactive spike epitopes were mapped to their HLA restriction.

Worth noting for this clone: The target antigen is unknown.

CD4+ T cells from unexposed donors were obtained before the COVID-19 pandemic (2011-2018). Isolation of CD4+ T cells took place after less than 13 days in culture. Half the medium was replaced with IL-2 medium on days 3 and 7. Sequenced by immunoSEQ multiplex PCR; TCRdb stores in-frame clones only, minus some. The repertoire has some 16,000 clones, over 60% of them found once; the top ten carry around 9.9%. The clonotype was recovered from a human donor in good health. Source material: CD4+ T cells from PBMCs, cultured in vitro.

CDR3 protein: CASSPTSEQYF. In DNA, the CDR3 is TGTGCCAGCAGTCCTACCTCCGAGCAGTACTTC. This chain uses TRBV2 with TRBJ2-7; D is unclear. Germline-derived CDR1 and CDR2 are SNHLY and FYNNEI. V was clipped by 5 bases and J by 6 bases, with 8 bases between them. There are 11 residues in the CDR3.